The rows below give T cell receptor beta chains drawn from one sample of a study of cytomegalovirus exposure and HLA in healthy donors. Profiled with immunoSEQ multiplex PCR; TCRdb holds only in-frame clones, not every one. The table records approximately 130,000 clones, 70% to 90% of them present only once. The source material was PBMCs. The receptors here all came from a man in his forties or fifties in good health and CMV-seronegative. CDR3s include the opening cysteine and the closing phenylalanine or tryptophan. D genes are given only for firm matches. Expanded clones are given a class, and other clones once, few, many or no size at all.

cdr3_aa	cdr3_nt	d_call	j_call	v_call	clone_size
CASSPIAGGAKTYEQYF	TGCGCCAGCAGCCCGATAGCGGGGGGGGCCAAGACCTACGAGCAGTACTTC	TRBD2	TRBJ2-7	TRBV5-1	few
CASSVGPRGTADTQYF	TGTGCCAGCAGCGTAGGTCCGCGGGGGACGGCAGATACGCAGTATTTT	TRBD2	TRBJ2-3	TRBV9	-
CASSSVENQYF	TGTGCCAGCAGCTCGGTGGAGAACCAGTACTTC	-	TRBJ2-5	TRBV7-9	-
CSAPRGNEQFF	TGCAGTGCCCCCCGGGGTAATGAGCAGTTCTTC	-	TRBJ2-1	TRBV20-1	-
CASSPDLSGGALTEQFF	TGTGCCAGCTCACCAGATCTAAGCGGGGGGGCTCTCACTGAGCAGTTCTTC	TRBD2	TRBJ2-1	TRBV18	-
CASSIMGGQVSYNEQFF	TGTGCCAGTAGTATTATGGGGGGACAGGTATCCTACAATGAGCAGTTCTTC	TRBD1	TRBJ2-1	TRBV19	-
CASSYSREGPHEQYF	TGTGCCAGCAGTTATTCTCGGGAGGGCCCTCACGAGCAGTACTTC	TRBD2	TRBJ2-7	TRBV6-5	few
CASSQDRIRGGSDTQYF	TGCGCCAGCAGCCAAGATCGAATTAGGGGGGGGTCAGATACGCAGTATTTT	-	TRBJ2-3	TRBV4-3	-
CASSLTIAGPWTDTQYF	TGTGCCAGTAGCTTAACAATAGCGGGCCCTTGGACAGATACGCAGTATTTT	TRBD2	TRBJ2-3	TRBV11-2	-
CAWSPTGGEQYF	TGTGCCTGGAGTCCCACAGGGGGAGAGCAGTACTTC	TRBD1	TRBJ2-7	TRBV30	few
CASPPAGNSYNEQFF	TGTGCCAGCCCCCCGGCAGGGAACTCCTACAATGAGCAGTTCTTC	-	TRBJ2-1	TRBV6-1	-
CASSFRDSSYNEQFF	TGTGCCAGCAGTTTCCGGGACAGCTCCTACAATGAGCAGTTCTTC	TRBD1	TRBJ2-1	TRBV27	once
CSASRGASNTGELFF	TGCAGCGCCAGCCGGGGGGCGTCGAACACCGGGGAGCTGTTTTTT	-	TRBJ2-2	TRBV29-1	once
CATGDSRYGYTF	TGTGCCACCGGCGACAGCCGCTATGGCTACACCTTC	-	TRBJ1-2	TRBV28	-
CASRRQMNTEAFF	TGTGCCAGCAGGAGACAGATGAACACTGAAGCTTTCTTT	-	TRBJ1-1	TRBV7-2	-
CSVGLGGALETQYF	TGCAGCGTTGGTCTCGGGGGGGCTTTGGAGACCCAGTACTTC	TRBD2	TRBJ2-5	TRBV29-1	-
CSSTDSSYEQYF	TGTTCCAGCACCGACAGCTCCTACGAGCAGTACTTC	-	TRBJ2-7	TRBV7-9	-
CASRQSSYNSPLHF	TGTGCCAGCAGACAGAGCTCCTATAATTCACCCCTCCACTTT	-	TRBJ1-6	TRBV7-2	-
CASSNHGSTHPEQYF	TGTGCCAGTAGTAATCACGGGTCAACCCACCCCGAGCAGTACTTC	-	TRBJ2-7	TRBV19	few
CASSAPGQGLNTEAFF	TGTGCCAGCAGTGCACCGGGACAGGGCTTGAACACTGAAGCTTTCTTT	TRBD1	TRBJ1-1	TRBV2	-
CASSAGTGGWNGYTF	TGTGCCAGCAGTGCCGGGACAGGGGGTTGGAATGGCTACACCTTC	TRBD1	TRBJ1-2	TRBV6-5	-
CASSQPDREIAKNIQYF	TGCGCCAGCAGCCAACCGGACAGGGAGATAGCCAAAAACATTCAGTACTTC	TRBD1	TRBJ2-4	TRBV4-1	few
CASSSRTRFTDTQYF	TGTGCCAGCAGTTCAAGAACCAGGTTCACAGATACGCAGTATTTT	-	TRBJ2-3	TRBV27	-
CASSPSPGTPYTGELFF	TGCGCCAGCAGTCCCTCCCCCGGGACACCTTACACCGGGGAGCTGTTTTTT	-	TRBJ2-2	TRBV5-1	-
CASSMQDRGGTDTQYF	TGTGCCAGTAGTATGCAGGACAGGGGCGGAACAGATACGCAGTATTTT	TRBD1	TRBJ2-3	TRBV19	-
CASSLNEANTIYF	TGTGCCAGCAGCCTAAATGAGGCAAACACCATATATTTT	-	TRBJ1-3	TRBV5-4	-
CASSLLQGRTDTQYF	TGTGCCAGCAGCTTACTACAGGGGCGCACAGATACGCAGTATTTT	TRBD1	TRBJ2-3	TRBV7-9	-
CAISESKWTGVMEQYF	TGTGCCATCAGTGAGTCGAAGTGGACAGGGGTGATGGAGCAGTACTTC	TRBD1	TRBJ2-7	TRBV10-3	once
CASRLASTGELFF	TGTGCCAGCAGACTAGCCTCGACCGGGGAGCTGTTTTTT	-	TRBJ2-2	TRBV11-3	-
CASKTGTYGYTF	TGTGCCAGCAAGACAGGGACCTATGGCTACACCTTC	TRBD1	TRBJ1-2	TRBV27	-
CASSDGRESEQYF	TGTGCCAGCAGTGATGGTCGGGAGTCCGAGCAGTACTTC	-	TRBJ2-7	TRBV2	-
CASSYFGEQFF	TGTGCCAGCAGTTACTTCGGTGAGCAGTTCTTC	-	TRBJ2-1	TRBV6-5	-
CASSTEGTPGGEQFF	TGTGCCAGCAGCACCGAAGGCACACCCGGAGGTGAGCAGTTCTTC	-	TRBJ2-1	TRBV7-9	once
CASSQDRDVYEQYF	TGTGCCAGCAGTCAGGACAGGGACGTTTACGAGCAGTACTTC	TRBD1	TRBJ2-7	TRBV28	once
CATSLGRGEDTQYF	TGTGCCACCAGCCTCGGGAGGGGTGAAGATACGCAGTATTTT	TRBD2	TRBJ2-3	TRBV15	-
CASAQKGGGVGEQFF	TGTGCCTCCGCCCAAAAGGGCGGGGGAGTTGGTGAGCAGTTCTTC	TRBD2	TRBJ2-1	TRBV7-2	-
CASSSGTGYSGYTF	TGTGCCAGCAGCTCCGGGACAGGGTATTCCGGCTACACCTTC	TRBD1	TRBJ1-2	TRBV9	-
CASSQEIRGEQYF	TGTGCCAGCAGCCAAGAGATCCGCGGGGAGCAGTACTTC	-	TRBJ2-7	TRBV4-2	-
CASSQGTSREYF	TGTGCCAGCAGCCAAGGGACAAGCCGAGAATACTTC	-	TRBJ2-7	TRBV5-6	-
CASSLGREGGNEQFF	TGCGCCAGCAGCTTGGGGCGGGAGGGGGGCAATGAGCAGTTCTTC	TRBD2	TRBJ2-1	TRBV5-1	-
CASSVSREKLFFGNEQFF	TGTGCCAGCAGCGTATCACGGGAGAAGTTATTTTTTGGCAATGAGCAGTTCTTC	-	TRBJ2-1	TRBV9	-